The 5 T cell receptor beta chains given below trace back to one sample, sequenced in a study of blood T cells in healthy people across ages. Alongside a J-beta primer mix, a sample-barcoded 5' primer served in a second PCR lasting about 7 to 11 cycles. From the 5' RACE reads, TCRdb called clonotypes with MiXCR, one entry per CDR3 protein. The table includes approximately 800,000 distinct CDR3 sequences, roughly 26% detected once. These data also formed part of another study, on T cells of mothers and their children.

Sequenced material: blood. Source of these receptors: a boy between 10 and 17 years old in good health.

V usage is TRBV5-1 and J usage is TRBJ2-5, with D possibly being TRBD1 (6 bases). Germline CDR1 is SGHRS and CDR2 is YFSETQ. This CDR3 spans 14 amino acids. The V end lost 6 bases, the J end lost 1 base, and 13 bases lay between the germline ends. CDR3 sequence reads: CASTSQGSQETQYF. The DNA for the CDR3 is TGCGCCAGCACCTCTCAGGGGTCCCAAGAGACCCAGTACTTC.

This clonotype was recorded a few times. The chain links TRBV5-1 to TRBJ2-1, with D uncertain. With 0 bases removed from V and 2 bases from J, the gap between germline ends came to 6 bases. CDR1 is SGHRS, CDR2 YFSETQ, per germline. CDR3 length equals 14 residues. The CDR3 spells CASSLGSTYNEQFF. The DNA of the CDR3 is TGCGCCAGCAGCTTGGGGAGCACCTACAATGAGCAGTTCTTC. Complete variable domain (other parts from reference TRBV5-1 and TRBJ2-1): KAGVTQTPRYLIKTRGQQVTLSCSPISGHRSVSWYQQTPGQGLQFLFEYFSETQRNKGNFPGRFSGRQFSNSRSEMNVSTLELGDSALYLCASSLGSTYNEQFFGPGTRLTVL.

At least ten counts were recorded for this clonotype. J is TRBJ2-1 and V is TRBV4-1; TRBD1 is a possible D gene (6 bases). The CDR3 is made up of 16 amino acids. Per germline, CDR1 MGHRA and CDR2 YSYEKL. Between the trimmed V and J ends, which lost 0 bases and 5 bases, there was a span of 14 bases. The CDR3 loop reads CASSQDLTGRNNEQFF. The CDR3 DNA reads TGCGCCAGCAGCCAAGATCTAACAGGGCGAAACAATGAGCAGTTCTTC.

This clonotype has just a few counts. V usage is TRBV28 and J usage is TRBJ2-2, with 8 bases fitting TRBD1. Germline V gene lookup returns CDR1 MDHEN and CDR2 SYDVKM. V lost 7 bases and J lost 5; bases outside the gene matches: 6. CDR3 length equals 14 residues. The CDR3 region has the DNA TGTGCCAGCACCCGGACAGGGTGGACCGGGGAGCTGTTTTTT. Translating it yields CASTRTGWTGELFF.

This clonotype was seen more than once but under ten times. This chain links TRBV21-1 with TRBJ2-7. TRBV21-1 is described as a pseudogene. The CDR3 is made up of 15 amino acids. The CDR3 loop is CASSKGTDSAEEQYF. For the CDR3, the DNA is TGTGCCAGCAGCAAAGGTACCGATTCTGCTGAGGAGCAGTACTTC.